The clone carrying this TCR beta chain was observed a single time. The sample is drawn from a study of blood T cell repertoires in COVID-19. Overall study context: Researchers got acute and convalescent COVID-19 samples from the United States, Italy and Spain. In each case, the material was cDNA or gDNA derived from T cells, B-cell-depleted T cells, or PBMCs.

V was clipped by 5 bases and J by 11 bases; unmatched bases: 11. Germline V lookup: CDR1 SGHTA, CDR2 FQGNSA. This CDR3 has 13 amino acids. Generated by immunoSEQ multiplex PCR, the TCRdb table keeps only in-frame clones and is missing some. The data contain roughly 250,000 clones, more than 75% of them singletons. Source material: peripheral blood. The chain is built from TRBV7-2 and TRBJ2-7, with 8 bases fitting TRBD2. The clonotype was recovered from a woman in her fifties or sixties with acute or convalescent COVID-19. CDR3: CASSTTSGTNEYF. The CDR3 nucleotides read TGTGCCAGCAGCACCACTAGCGGTACTAACGAGTACTTC.